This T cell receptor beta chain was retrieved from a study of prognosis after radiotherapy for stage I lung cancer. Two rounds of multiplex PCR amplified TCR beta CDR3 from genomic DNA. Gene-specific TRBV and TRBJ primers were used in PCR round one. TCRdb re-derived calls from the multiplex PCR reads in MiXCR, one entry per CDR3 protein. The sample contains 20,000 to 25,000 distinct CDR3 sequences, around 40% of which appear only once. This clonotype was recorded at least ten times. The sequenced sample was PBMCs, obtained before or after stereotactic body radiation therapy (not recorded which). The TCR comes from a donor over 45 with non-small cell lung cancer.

CDR3 nucleotides: TGTGCCTGGAGCATTGGCGGAGATGGCTACACCTTC. Its protein product is CAWSIGGDGYTF. The chain recombines TRBV30 with TRBJ1-2; no definite D call. V lost 3 bases, J lost 6 bases, and 11 bases lay in between. Germline lookup yields CDR1 GTSNPN and CDR2 SVGIG (reference sequence). There are 12 residues in the CDR3.